This paragraph reports one T cell receptor (beta chain). The antigen is undetermined. The same CDR3 is also encoded by other DNA sequences in this sample. The source of the sample is a study of persistence of HIV-infected CD4 T cells. The immunoSEQ assay was version 4, run in survey mode. Each sample used up to about 1 ug genomic DNA diluted to roughly 10 ng/uL. Assay used: immunoSEQ multiplex PCR; TCRdb lists only in-frame clones, some missing. The table has about 43,000 clones, around 92% seen once. The ends were cut back, 2 bases at V and 3 bases at J, with 8 bases in the middle. Germline V gene lookup returns CDR1 KGHSH and CDR2 LQKENI. This CDR3 is 14 amino acids long. Cells were stimulated nonspecifically with anti-CD3/anti-CD28 magnetic beads. Sorting selected CD4+ T cells upregulating both CD40 ligand and CD69. CD4+ T cell counts exceeded 400 cells/uL; CMV serology was positive. Whole-study findings and limits: TCRbeta richness was lower in CMV- and Gag-responding cells than in anti-CD3/anti-CD28-responding cells.

The receptor comes from an adult man with HIV who was CMV-seropositive. V usage is TRBV18 and J usage is TRBJ1-5, with D unclear. Here the sequenced sample was CD4+ T cells sorted from PBMCs after approximately 20-hour stimulation, taken from a patient who received antiretroviral therapy. The CDR3 nucleotides are TGTGCCAGCTCACCAGGCACAGCCAATCAGCCCCAGCATTTT. Translated, it gives CASSPGTANQPQHF.